This TCR beta chain originates from a study of vaccination effects on CD4 cells after COVID-19. CD4+ T cells were isolated after 10 days of culture. All vaccine recipients tested negative for nucleocapsid antibodies and had never contracted SARS-CoV-2 infection. This CDR3 spans 14 amino acids. Germline lookup yields CDR1 LGHNA and CDR2 YSLEER. The V gene lost 0 bases and the J gene lost 10 bases, with 13 bases spanning the gap. Notes on this clone: The antigen is undetermined.

Sequenced by immunoSEQ multiplex PCR; TCRdb stores in-frame clones only, minus some. The data show tens of thousands of clones, approximately 70% seen once. The sequence derives from a human donor who received a COVID-19 vaccine. Sequences were derived from CD4+ T cells from PBMCs cultured without peptide, sampled before COVID-19 vaccination. This chain links TRBV4-3 with TRBJ2-1, with TRBD2 as a possible D gene (7 bases). The CDR3 loop reads CASSQDGRGGEQFF. The CDR3 nucleotides are TGCGCCAGCAGCCAAGATGGGAGGGGGGGAGAGCAGTTCTTC.